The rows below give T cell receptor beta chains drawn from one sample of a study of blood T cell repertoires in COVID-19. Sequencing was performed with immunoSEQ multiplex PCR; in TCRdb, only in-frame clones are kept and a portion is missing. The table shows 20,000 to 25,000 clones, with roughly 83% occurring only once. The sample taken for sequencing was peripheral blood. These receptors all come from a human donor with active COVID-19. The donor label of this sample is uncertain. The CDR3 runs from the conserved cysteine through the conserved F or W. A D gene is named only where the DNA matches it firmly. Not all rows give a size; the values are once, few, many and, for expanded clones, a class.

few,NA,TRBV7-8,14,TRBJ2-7,CASSLGLVVYEQYF,TGTGCCAGCAGCTTAGGACTAGTAGTATACGAGCAGTACTTC
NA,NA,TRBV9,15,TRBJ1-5,CASSPQGGSNQPQHF,TGTGCCAGCAGCCCCCAGGGTGGCAGCAATCAGCCCCAGCATTTT
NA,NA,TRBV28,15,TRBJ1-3,CASKKTASSGNTIYF,TGTGCCAGCAAAAAGACAGCGAGCTCTGGAAACACCATATATTTT
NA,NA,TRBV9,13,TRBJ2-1,CASSGSVYNEQFF,TGTGCCAGCAGTGGGAGCGTCTACAATGAGCAGTTCTTC
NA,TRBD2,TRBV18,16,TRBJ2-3,CASSPGTSGTTDTQYF,TGTGCCAGCTCACCTGGGACTAGCGGGACCACAGATACGCAGTATTTT
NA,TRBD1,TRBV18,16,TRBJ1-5,CASSPVGTGANQPQHF,TGTGCCAGCTCACCAGTCGGGACAGGAGCCAATCAGCCCCAGCATTTT
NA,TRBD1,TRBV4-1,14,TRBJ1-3,CASSQGQGWDTIYF,TGCGCCAGCAGCCAAGGACAGGGTTGGGACACCATATATTTT
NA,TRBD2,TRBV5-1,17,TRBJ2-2,CASSFSGAGGPTGELFF,TGCGCCAGCAGCTTTTCCGGGGCGGGAGGCCCGACCGGGGAGCTGTTTTTT
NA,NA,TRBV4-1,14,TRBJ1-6,CASSQDQEGRSLHF,TGCGCCAGCAGCCAAGATCAGGAAGGGAGATCCCTCCACTTT
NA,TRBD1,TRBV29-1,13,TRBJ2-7,CSVVAGGFYEQYF,TGCAGCGTTGTCGCAGGGGGCTTCTACGAGCAGTACTTC
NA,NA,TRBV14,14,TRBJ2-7,CASSQFRDSYEQYF,TGTGCCAGCAGCCAATTTCGGGACTCCTACGAGCAGTACTTC
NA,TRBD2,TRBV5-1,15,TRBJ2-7,CASSPRAGGPDEQYF,TGCGCCAGCAGCCCCCGGGCGGGAGGGCCGGACGAGCAGTACTTC
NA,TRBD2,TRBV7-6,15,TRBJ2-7,CASSSQTSAVAEQYF,TGTGCCAGCAGCTCCCAGACTAGCGCGGTGGCCGAGCAGTACTTC
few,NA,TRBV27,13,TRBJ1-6,CASSLGVVAPLHF,TGTGCCAGCAGTTTAGGTGTGGTAGCGCCCCTCCACTTT
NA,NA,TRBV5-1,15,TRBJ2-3,CASSLAAVSTDTQYF,TGCGCCAGCAGCTTGGCCGCAGTTAGCACAGATACGCAGTATTTT
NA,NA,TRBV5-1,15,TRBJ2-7,CASSPGGTESYEQYF,TGCGCCAGCAGCCCAGGTGGTACTGAGTCCTACGAGCAGTACTTC
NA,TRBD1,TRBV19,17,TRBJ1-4,CASSETGGAATNEKLFF,TGTGCCAGTAGTGAGACAGGGGGTGCGGCAACTAATGAAAAACTGTTTTTT
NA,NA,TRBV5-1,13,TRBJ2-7,CASGQSNSYEQYF,TGCGCCAGTGGACAGTCTAACTCCTACGAGCAGTACTTC
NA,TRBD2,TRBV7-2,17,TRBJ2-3,CASSPGTSGKITDTQYF,TGTGCCAGCAGCCCTGGGACTAGCGGGAAAATAACAGATACGCAGTATTTT
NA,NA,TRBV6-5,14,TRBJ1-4,CASSVAQGNEKLFF,TGTGCCAGCAGCGTGGCCCAGGGGAATGAAAAACTGTTTTTT
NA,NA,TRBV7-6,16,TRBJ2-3,CASSLDGDFYLHTQYF,TGTGCCAGCAGCCTCGATGGAGACTTCTATTTGCATACGCAGTATTTT
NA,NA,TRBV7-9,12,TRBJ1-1,CASSFGDSEAFF,TGTGCCAGCAGCTTTGGCGACAGTGAAGCTTTCTTT
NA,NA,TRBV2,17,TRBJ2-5,CASSEAGIFGVGKTQYF,TGTGCCAGCAGTGAAGCAGGGATCTTCGGGGTGGGGAAGACCCAGTACTTC
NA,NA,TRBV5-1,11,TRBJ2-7,CASSFQGEQYF,TGCGCCAGCAGCTTCCAGGGCGAGCAGTACTTC
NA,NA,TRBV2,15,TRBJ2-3,CASYRDSIRADTQYF,TGTGCCAGTTACCGGGACTCGATTCGGGCAGATACGCAGTATTTT
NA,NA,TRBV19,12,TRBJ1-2,CASSSRGYGYTF,TGTGCCAGTAGTTCAAGGGGCTATGGCTACACCTTC
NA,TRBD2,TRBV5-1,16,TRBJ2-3,CASWVTGSGRTDTQYF,TGCGCCAGCTGGGTCACTGGTAGCGGGAGGACAGATACGCAGTATTTT
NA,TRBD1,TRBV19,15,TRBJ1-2,CASTAAGGSNYGYTF,TGTGCCAGTACGGCGGCAGGGGGTTCTAACTATGGCTACACCTTC
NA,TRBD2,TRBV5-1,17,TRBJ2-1,CASSLGGMSGIGNEQFF,TGCGCCAGCAGCTTGGGGGGTATGAGCGGGATTGGGAATGAGCAGTTCTTC
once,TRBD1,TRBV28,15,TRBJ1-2,CASSTGTDNNYGYTF,TGTGCCAGCAGCACCGGGACAGACAACAACTATGGCTACACCTTC
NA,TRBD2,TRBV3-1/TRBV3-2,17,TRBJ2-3,CASRGTGTSGIGDTQYF,TGTGCCAGCAGGGGGACCGGGACTAGCGGGATAGGGGATACGCAGTATTTT
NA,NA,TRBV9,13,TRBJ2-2,CASNLGNTGELFF,TGTGCCAGCAATCTCGGGAACACCGGGGAGCTGTTTTTT
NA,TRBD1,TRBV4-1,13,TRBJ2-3,CASSQDKTGTQYF,TGCGCCAGCAGCCAAGACAAGACAGGGACGCAGTATTTT
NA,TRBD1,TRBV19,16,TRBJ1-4,CASSQGQGVGNEKLFF,TGTGCCAGTAGCCAAGGACAGGGAGTGGGTAATGAAAAACTGTTTTTT
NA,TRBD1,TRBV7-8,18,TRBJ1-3,CASSLPGNDRGDGNTIYF,TGTGCCAGCAGCTTACCCGGGAACGACAGGGGAGATGGAAACACCATATATTTT
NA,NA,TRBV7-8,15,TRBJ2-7,CASSPQRAVRYEQYF,TGTGCCAGCAGCCCCCAGCGGGCCGTCCGTTACGAGCAGTACTTC
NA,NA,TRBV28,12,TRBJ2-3,CASSPPQGTQYF,TGTGCCAGCAGCCCGCCCCAGGGTACGCAGTATTTT
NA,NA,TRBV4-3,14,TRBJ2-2,CASSPEEMTGELFF,TGCGCCAGCAGCCCTGAGGAAATGACCGGGGAGCTGTTTTTT
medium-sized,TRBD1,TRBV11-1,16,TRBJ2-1,CASSYSSGTGLGEQFF,TGTGCCAGCAGCTACTCTTCTGGGACAGGGTTGGGTGAGCAGTTCTTC
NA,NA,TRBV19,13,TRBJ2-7,CASSPIGRYEQYF,TGTGCCAGTAGTCCTATCGGTCGCTACGAGCAGTACTTC
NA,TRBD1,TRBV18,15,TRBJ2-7,CASSLTGGSSYEQYF,TGTGCCAGCTCACTAACAGGGGGCAGCTCCTACGAGCAGTACTTC
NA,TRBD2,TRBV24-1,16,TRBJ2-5,CATGASGSQGQETQYF,TGTGCCACAGGGGCTAGCGGGAGTCAGGGCCAAGAGACCCAGTACTTC
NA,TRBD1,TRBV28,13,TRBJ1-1,CASSGTGDTEAFF,TGTGCCAGCAGTGGGACAGGGGACACTGAAGCTTTCTTT
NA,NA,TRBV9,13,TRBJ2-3,CASSVLGTDTQYF,TGTGCCAGCAGCGTATTAGGCACAGATACGCAGTATTTT
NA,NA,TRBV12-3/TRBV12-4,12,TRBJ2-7,CASSLFRYEQYF,TGTGCCAGCAGTTTATTCCGTTACGAGCAGTACTTC
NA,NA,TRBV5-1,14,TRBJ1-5,CASSLGGGNQPQHF,TGCGCCAGCAGCCTAGGTGGCGGCAATCAGCCCCAGCATTTT
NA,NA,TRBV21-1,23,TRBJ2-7,CASSKDMASAGPRCLEREADPAF,TGTGCCAGCAGCAAAGATATGGCTAGTGCGGGTCCGCGTTGTCTGGAGCGGGAGGCCGACCCCGCCTTC
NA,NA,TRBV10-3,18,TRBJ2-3,CAISESSGARSPTDTQYF,TGTGCCATCAGTGAGTCGAGTGGGGCCAGAAGTCCCACAGATACGCAGTATTTT
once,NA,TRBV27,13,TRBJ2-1,CASSFRGRNEQFF,TGTGCCAGCAGTTTTAGGGGGAGAAATGAGCAGTTCTTC
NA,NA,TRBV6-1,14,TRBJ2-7,CASSEGLASYEQYF,TGTGCCAGCAGTGAAGGGCTAGCTTCCTACGAGCAGTACTTC
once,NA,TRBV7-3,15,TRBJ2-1,CASSVVAGVYNEQFF,TGTGCCAGCAGCGTCGTGGCGGGCGTTTACAATGAGCAGTTCTTC
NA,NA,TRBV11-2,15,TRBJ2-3,CASSPGLPMGDTQYF,TGTGCCAGCAGCCCGGGACTCCCGATGGGAGATACGCAGTATTTT
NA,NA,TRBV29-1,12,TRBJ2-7,CSVEDWEREQYF,TGCAGCGTTGAAGATTGGGAGAGGGAGCAGTACTTC
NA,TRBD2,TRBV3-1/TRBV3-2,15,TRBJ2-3,CASRYLAGGGDTQYF,TGTGCCAGCAGATACCTAGCGGGGGGCGGGGATACGCAGTATTTT
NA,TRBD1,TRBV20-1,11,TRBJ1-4,CSVNRGRKLFF,TGCAGTGTTAACAGGGGGAGAAAACTGTTTTTT
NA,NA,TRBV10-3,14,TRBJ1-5,CAISESRGSQPQHF,TGTGCCATCAGTGAGTCTCGGGGGAGTCAGCCCCAGCATTTT
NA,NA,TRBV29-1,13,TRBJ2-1,CSVRDPGGNEQFF,TGCAGCGTCCGGGATCCCGGCGGAAATGAGCAGTTCTTC
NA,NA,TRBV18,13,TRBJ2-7,CASSPVASYEQYF,TGTGCCAGCTCACCAGTAGCCTCCTACGAGCAGTACTTC
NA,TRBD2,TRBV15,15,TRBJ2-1,CATENKRGSYNEQFF,TGTGCCACCGAGAACAAGCGGGGGTCCTACAATGAGCAGTTCTTC